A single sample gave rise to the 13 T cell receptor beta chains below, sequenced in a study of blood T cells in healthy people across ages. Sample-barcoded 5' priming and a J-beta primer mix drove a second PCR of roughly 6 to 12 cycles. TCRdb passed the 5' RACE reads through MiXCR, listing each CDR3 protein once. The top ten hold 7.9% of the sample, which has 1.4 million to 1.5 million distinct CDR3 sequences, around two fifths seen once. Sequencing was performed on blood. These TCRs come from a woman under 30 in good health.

This CDR3 reads CSASQEGGRMDEQFF. The CDR3 nucleotides are TGCAGTGCTAGCCAGGAGGGGGGGCGCATGGATGAGCAGTTCTTC. The chain links TRBV20-1 to TRBJ2-1; D perhaps matches TRBD2 (7 bases). Germline V CDR1 and CDR2: DFQATT, SNEGSKA (reference sequence). The CDR3 consists of 15 residues. The germline V and J ends were trimmed by 3 bases and 8 bases, with 20 bases remaining between them.

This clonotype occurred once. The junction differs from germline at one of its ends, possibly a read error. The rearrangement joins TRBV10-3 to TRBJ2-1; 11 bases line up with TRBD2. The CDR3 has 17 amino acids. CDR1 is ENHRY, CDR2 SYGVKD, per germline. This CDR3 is CAISGTSGTSGLNGQFF. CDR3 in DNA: TGTGCCATCAGTGGTACTTCCGGGACTAGCGGTTTAAATGGGCAGTTCTTC.

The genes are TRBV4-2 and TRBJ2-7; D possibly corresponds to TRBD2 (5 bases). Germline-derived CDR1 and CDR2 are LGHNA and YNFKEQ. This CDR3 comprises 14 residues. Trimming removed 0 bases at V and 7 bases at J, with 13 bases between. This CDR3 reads CASSQESGWNEQYF. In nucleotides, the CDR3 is TGTGCCAGCAGCCAAGAGTCGGGGTGGAATGAGCAGTACTTC.

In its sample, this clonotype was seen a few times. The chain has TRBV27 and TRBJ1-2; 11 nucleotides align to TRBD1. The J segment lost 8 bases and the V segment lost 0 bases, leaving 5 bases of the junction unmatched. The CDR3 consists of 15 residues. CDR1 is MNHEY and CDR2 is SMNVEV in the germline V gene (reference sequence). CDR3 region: CASSLSKGQGGGYTF. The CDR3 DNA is TGTGCCAGCAGTTTATCGAAGGGACAGGGGGGCGGCTACACCTTC.

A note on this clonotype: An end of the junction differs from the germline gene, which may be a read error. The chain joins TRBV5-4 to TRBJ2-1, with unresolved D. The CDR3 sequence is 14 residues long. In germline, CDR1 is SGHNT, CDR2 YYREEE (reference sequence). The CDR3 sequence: CASSLWQGYNVQFF. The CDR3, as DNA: TGTGCCAGCAGCTTATGGCAAGGGTACAATGTGCAGTTCTTC.

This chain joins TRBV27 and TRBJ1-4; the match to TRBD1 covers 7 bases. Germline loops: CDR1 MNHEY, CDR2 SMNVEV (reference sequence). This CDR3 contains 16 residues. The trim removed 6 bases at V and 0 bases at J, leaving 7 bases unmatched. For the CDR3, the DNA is TGTGCCAGCAGCCAGGGACAGATCGCAACTAATGAAAAACTGTTTTTT. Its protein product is CASSQGQIATNEKLFF.

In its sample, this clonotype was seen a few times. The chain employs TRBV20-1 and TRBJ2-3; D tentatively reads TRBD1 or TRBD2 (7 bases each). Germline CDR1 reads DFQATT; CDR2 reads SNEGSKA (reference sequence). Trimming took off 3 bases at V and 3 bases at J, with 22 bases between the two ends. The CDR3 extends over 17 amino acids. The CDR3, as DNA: TGCAGTGCTAGTGGAGGGGGCAGCGGGGAGACGACAGATACGCAGTATTTT. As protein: CSASGGGSGETTDTQYF.

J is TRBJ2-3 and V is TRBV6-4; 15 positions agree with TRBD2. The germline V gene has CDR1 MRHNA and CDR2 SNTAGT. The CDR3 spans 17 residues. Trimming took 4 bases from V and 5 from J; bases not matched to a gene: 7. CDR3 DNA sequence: TGTGCCAGCAGTGGACGGACTAGCGGGGGGGCGGAAGATACGCAGTATTTT. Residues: CASSGRTSGGAEDTQYF.

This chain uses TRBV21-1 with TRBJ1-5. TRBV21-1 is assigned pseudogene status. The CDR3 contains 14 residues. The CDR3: CASSKGQDNQPQHF. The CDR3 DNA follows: TGTGCCAGCAGCAAAGGCCAGGACAATCAGCCCCAGCATTTT.

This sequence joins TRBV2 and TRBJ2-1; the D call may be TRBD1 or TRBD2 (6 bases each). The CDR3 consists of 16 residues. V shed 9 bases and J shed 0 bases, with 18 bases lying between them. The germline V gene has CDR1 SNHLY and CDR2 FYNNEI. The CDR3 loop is CASPGGGRSSYNEQFF. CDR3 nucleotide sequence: TGTGCCAGTCCCGGAGGGGGGAGGAGCTCCTACAATGAGCAGTTCTTC.

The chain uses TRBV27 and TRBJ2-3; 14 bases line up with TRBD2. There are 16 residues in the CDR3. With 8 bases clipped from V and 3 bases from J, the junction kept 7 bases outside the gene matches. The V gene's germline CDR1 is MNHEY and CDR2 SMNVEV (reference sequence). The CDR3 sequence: CASSRTSGRLTDTQYF. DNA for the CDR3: TGTGCCAGCTCACGGACTAGCGGGAGGTTGACAGATACGCAGTATTTT.

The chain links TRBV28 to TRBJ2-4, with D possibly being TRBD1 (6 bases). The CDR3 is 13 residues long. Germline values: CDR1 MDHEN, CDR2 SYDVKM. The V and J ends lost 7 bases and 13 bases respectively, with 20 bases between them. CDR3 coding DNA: TGTGCCAGCACCCTTGGTGGGGGCAAGGAGCAGTACTTC. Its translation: CASTLGGGKEQYF.

The chain's CDR3 is CATQIQAPRGYTF. The CDR3 coding sequence is TGTGCCACCCAGATTCAGGCGCCAAGGGGCTACACCTTC. The chain links TRBV12-3 or TRBV12-4 to TRBJ1-2, with D unclear. This CDR3 has 13 amino acids. V lost 10 bases, J lost 8 bases, and 20 bases lay in between.